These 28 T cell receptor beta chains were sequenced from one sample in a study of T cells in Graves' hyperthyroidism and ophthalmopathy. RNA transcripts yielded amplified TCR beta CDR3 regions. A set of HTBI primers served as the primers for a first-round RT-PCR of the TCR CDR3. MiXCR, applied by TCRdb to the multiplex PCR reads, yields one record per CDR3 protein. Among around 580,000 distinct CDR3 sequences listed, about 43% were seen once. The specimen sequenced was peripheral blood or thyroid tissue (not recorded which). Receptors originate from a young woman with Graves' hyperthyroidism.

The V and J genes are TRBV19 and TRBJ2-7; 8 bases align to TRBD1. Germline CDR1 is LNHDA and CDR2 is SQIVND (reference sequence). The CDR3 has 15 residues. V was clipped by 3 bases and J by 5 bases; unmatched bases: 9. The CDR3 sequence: CASSIRGQGSNEQYF. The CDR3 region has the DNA TGTGCCAGTAGTATCCGCGGACAGGGAAGCAACGAGCAGTACTTC.

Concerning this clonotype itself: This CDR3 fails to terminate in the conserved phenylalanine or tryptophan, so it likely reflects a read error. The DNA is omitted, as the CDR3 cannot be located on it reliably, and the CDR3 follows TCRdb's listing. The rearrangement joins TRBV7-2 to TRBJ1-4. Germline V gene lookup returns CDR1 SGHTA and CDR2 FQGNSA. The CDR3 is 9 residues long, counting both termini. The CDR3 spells CASRLGLAG.

CDR3 bases: TGTGCCAGCAGCCCACCGGGACTAGCGGCCACAGATACGCAGTATTTT. This encodes CASSPPGLAATDTQYF. J is TRBJ2-3 and V is TRBV2; TRBD2 agrees at 11 bases. V lost 6 bases to trimming and J lost 2 bases; unmatched junction nucleotides: 7. Germline lookup yields CDR1 SNHLY and CDR2 FYNNEI. This CDR3 has 16 amino acids.

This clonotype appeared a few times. In nucleotides, the CDR3 is TGTGCCAGCAGCCTGCCTGGGGACAGGGAGTTCGAGCAGTACTTC. The encoded protein is CASSLPGDREFEQYF. The chain carries TRBV7-9 and TRBJ2-7; 9 bases align to TRBD1. Germline V gene lookup returns CDR1 SEHNR and CDR2 FQNEAQ (reference sequence). The CDR3 length is 15 residues. V lost 5 bases, J lost 6 bases, and 11 bases stayed unmatched.

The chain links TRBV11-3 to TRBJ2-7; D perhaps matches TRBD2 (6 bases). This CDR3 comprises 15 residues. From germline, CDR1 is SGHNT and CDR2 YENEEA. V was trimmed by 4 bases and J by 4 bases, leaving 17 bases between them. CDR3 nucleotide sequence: TGTGCCAGCAGCTCCCGTTGGACTACCTCGTACGAGCAGTACTTC. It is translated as CASSSRWTTSYEQYF.

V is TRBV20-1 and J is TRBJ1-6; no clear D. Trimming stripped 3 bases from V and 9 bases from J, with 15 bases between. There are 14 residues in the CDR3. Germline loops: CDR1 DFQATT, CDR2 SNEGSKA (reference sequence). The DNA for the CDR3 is TGCAGTGCTAGCAGGAATAGCGGTGGTTCACCCCTCCACTTT. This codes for CSASRNSGGSPLHF.

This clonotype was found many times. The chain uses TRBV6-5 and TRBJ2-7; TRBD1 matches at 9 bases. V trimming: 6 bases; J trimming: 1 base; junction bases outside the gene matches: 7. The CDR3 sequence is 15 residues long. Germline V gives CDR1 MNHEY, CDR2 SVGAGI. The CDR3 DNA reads TGTGCCAGCAGCCCAGGGACAGGGATGTCCTACGAGCAGTACTTC. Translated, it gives CASSPGTGMSYEQYF.

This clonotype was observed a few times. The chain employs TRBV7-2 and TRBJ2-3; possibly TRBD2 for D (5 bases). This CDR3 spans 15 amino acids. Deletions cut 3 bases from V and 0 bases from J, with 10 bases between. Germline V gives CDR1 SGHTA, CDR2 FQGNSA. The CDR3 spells CASSLASRSTDTQYF. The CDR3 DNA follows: TGTGCCAGCAGCTTGGCTAGCAGAAGCACAGATACGCAGTATTTT.

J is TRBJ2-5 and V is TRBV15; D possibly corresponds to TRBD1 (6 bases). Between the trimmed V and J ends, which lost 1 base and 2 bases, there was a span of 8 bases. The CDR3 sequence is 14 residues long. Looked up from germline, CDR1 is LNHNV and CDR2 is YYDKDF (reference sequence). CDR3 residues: CATSRVDSQETQYF. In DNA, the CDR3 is TGTGCCACCAGCAGAGTGGACAGTCAAGAGACCCAGTACTTC.

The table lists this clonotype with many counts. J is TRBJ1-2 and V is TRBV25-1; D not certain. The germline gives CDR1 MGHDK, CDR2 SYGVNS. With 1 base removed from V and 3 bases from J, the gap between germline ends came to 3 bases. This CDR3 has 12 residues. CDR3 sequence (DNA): TGTGCCAGCAGTGAATTGCACTATGGCTACACCTTC. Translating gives CASSELHYGYTF.

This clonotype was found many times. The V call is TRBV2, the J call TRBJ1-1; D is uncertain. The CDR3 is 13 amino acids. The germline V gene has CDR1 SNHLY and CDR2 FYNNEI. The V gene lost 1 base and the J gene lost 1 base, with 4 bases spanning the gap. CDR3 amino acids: CASSEETNTEAFF. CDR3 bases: TGTGCCAGCAGTGAAGAGACGAACACTGAAGCTTTCTTT.

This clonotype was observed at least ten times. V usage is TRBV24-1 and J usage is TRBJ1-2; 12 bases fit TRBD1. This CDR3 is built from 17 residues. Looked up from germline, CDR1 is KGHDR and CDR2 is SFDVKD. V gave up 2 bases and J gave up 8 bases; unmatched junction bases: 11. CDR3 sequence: CATSDSGTGGRPWGYTF. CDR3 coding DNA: TGTGCCACCAGTGATTCCGGGACAGGGGGCCGTCCTTGGGGCTACACCTTC.

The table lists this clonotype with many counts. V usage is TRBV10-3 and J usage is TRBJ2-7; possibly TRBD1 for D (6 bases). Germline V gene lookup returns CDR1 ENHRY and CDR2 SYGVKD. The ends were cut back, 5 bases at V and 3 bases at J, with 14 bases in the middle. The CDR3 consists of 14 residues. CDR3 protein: CAISQGTGYYEQYF. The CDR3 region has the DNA TGTGCCATCAGTCAAGGAACAGGGTACTACGAGCAGTACTTC.

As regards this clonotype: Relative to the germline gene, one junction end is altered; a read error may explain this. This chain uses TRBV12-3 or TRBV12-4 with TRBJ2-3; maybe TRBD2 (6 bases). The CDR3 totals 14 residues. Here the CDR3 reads CTSSLARGTDTQYF. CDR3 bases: TGTACCAGCAGCCTAGCGAGGGGCACAGATACGCAGTATTTT.

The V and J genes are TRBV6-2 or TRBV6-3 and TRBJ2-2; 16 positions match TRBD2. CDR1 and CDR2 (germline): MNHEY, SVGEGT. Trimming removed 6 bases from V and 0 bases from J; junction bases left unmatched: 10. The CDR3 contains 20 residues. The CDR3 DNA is TGTGCCAGCAGATCCCCCCCGGGACTAGCGGGAGGGACGAACACCGGGGAGCTGTTTTTT. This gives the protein CASRSPPGLAGGTNTGELFF.

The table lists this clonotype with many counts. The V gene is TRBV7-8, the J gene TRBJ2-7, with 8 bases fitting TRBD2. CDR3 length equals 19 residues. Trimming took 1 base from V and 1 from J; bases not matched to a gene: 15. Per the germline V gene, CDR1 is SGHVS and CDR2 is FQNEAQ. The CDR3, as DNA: TGTGCCAGCAGCTTAGGGCGGCTAGAGATCGGGGGGGGGTCCTACGAGCAGTACTTC. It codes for CASSLGRLEIGGGSYEQYF.

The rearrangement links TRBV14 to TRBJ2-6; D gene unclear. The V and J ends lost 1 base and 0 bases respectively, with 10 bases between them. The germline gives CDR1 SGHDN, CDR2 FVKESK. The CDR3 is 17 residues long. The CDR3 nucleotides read TGTGCCAGCAGCCAAGCCGGGCCCTACTCTGGGGCCAACGTCCTGACTTTC. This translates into CASSQAGPYSGANVLTF.

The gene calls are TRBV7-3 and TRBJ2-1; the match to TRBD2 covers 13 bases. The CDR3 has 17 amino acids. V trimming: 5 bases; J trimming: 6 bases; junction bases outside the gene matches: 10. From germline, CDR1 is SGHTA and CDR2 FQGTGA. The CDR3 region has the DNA TGTGCCAGCAGCGGCCTGACTAGCGGGAGGAGGGGCAATGAGCAGTTCTTC. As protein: CASSGLTSGRRGNEQFF.

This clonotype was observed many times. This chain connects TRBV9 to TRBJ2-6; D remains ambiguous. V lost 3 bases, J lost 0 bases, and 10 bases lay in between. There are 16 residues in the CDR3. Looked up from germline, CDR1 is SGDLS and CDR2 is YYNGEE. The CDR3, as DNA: TGTGCCAGCAGCGGTCAGGTCTACTCTGGGGCCAACGTCCTGACTTTC. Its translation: CASSGQVYSGANVLTF.

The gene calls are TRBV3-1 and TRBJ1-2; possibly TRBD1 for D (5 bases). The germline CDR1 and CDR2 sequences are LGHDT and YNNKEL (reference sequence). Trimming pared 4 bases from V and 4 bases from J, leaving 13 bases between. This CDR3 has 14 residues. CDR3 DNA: TGTGCCAGCAGCCCCACAGGAACCTCCTATGGCTACACCTTC. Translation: CASSPTGTSYGYTF.

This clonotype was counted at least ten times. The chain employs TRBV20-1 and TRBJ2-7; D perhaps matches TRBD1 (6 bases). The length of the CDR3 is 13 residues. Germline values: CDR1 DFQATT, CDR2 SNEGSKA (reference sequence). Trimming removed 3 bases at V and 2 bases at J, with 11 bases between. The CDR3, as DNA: TGCAGTGCTAGCGCAGGGGACGCCTACGAGCAGTACTTC. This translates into CSASAGDAYEQYF.

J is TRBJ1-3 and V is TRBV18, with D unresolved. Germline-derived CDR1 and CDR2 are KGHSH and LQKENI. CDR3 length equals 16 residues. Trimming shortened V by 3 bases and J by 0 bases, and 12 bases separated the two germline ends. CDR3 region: CASSPVRGSSGNTIYF. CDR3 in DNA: TGTGCCAGCTCACCGGTACGCGGGAGCTCTGGAAACACCATATATTTT.

DNA of the CDR3: TGCGCCAGCAGCTTAGAGCGGGAGATGAATCAGCCCCAGCATTTT. This codes for CASSLEREMNQPQHF. The chain couples TRBV5-1 to TRBJ1-5; no reliable D call. Germline V lookup: CDR1 SGHRS, CDR2 YFSETQ. Trimming removed 2 bases from V and 4 bases from J, with 13 bases in between. The CDR3 spans 15 residues.

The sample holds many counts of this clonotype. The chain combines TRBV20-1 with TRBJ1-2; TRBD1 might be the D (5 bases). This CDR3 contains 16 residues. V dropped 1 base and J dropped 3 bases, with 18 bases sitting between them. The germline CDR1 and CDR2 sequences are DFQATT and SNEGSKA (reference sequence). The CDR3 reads CSARGSIGGDDYGYTF. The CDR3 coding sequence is TGCAGTGCTAGAGGATCCATAGGAGGGGACGACTATGGCTACACCTTC.

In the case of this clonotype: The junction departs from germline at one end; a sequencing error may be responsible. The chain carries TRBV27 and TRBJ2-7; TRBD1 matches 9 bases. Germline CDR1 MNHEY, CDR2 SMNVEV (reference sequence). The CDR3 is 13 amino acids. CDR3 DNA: TGTGCCAGCAGTACGGGACAGGGCTACGATCAGTACTTC. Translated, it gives CASSTGQGYDQYF.

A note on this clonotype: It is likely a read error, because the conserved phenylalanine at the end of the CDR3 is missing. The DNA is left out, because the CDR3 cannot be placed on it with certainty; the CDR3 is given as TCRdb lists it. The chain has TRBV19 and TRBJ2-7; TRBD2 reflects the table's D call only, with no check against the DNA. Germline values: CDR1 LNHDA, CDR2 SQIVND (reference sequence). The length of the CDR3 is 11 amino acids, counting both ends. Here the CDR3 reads CASSIGWGRAS.

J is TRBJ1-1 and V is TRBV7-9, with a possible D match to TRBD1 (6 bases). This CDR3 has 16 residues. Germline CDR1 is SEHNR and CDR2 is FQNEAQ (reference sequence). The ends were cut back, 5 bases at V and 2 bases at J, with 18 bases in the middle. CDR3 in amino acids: CASSQQQGGRNTEAFF. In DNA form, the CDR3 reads TGTGCCAGCAGCCAACAACAGGGAGGGAGAAACACTGAAGCTTTCTTT.

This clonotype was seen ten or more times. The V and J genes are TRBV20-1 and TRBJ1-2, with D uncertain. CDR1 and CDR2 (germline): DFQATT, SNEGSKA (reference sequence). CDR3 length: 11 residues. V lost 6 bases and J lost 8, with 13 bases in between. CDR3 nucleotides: TGCAGTGCCCCCAACGCGGACGGCTACACCTTC. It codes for CSAPNADGYTF.